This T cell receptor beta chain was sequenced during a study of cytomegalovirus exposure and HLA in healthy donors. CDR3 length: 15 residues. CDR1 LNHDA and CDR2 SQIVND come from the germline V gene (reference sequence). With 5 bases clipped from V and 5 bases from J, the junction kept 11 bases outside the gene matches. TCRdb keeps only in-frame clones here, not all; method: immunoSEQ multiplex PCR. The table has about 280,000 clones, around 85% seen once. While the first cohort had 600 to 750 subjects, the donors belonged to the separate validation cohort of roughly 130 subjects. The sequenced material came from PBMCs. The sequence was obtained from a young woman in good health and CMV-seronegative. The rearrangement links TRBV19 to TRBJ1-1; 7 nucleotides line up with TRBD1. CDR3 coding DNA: TGTGCCAGTAGTCCGGAGACAGGGATAGGGACTGAAGCTTTCTTT. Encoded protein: CASSPETGIGTEAFF.